The present T cell receptor beta chain was sequenced within a study of beta chain features in type 1 diabetes. Expressed TCRB transcripts were sequenced after all isolated RNA was converted to cDNA. Clones were read by immunoSEQ multiplex PCR, and TCRdb kept only the in-frame ones, dropping some. The sample yields roughly 160,000 clones, less than 9.5% seen once. This clone has a handful of counts. Its antigen is as yet unknown. Losses at the gene ends were 4 bases for V and 3 bases for J; bases not matched to a gene: 6. Germline V CDR1 and CDR2: SGHNT, YYREEE (reference sequence). The CDR3 loop spans 14 amino acids. General study results and limits: Patients and controls would be equally affected if PCR favored shorter templates. Insertion counts at VDJ junctions were lower in type 1 diabetes patients, who also showed more deletions there. Whether TCRB rearrangement is influenced by HLA type went unresolved here. TCRB CDR3 length was moderately but significantly reduced in all four CD4+ subsets of Type 1 diabetes patients.

This TCR derives from a woman in her thirties or forties with type 1 diabetes. Sample: central memory CD4+ T cells from blood. The chain employs TRBV5-4 and TRBJ1-2; 7 bases line up with TRBD1. As DNA, the CDR3 is TGTGCCAGCAGCCCCAGGGGGATAGACTATGGCTACACCTTC. It specifies CASSPRGIDYGYTF.